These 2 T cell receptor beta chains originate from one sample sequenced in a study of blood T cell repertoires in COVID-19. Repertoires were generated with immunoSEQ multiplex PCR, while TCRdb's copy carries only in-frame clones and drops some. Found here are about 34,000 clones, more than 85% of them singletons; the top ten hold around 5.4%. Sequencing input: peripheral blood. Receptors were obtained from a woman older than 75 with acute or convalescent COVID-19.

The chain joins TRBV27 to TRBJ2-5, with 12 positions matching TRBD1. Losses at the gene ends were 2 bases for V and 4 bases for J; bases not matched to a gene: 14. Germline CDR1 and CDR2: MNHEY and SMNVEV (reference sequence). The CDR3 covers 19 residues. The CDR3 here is CASSLSGSGTGGLRETQYF. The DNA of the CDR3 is TGTGCCAGCAGTTTAAGCGGGTCGGGGACAGGGGGCTTAAGAGAGACCCAGTACTTC.

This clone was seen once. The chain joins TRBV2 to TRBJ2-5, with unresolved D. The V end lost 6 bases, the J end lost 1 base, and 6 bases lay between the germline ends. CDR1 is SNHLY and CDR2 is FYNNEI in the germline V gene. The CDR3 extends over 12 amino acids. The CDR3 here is CASREFQETQYF. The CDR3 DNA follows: TGTGCCAGCAGGGAGTTCCAAGAGACCCAGTACTTC. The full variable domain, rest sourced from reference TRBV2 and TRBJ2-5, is EPEVTQTPSHQVTQMGQEVILRCVPISNHLYFYWYRQILGQKVEFLVSFYNNEISEKSEIFDDQFSVERPDGSNFTLKIRSTKLEDSAMYFCASREFQETQYFGPGTRLLVL.